A selection of T cell receptor beta chains follows, all from one sample in a study of blood T cell repertoires in COVID-19. The table came from immunoSEQ multiplex PCR; TCRdb's copy has only in-frame clones and leaves some out. The sample contains 85,000 to 130,000 clones, nearly 90% of which appear only once. The sequenced material came from peripheral blood. All receptors derive from a woman aged 55-69 years with acute or convalescent COVID-19. CDR3s include the opening cysteine and the closing phenylalanine or tryptophan. A D gene is named only where the DNA matches it firmly. Clone size is stated in some rows and not others, as once, few, many or a class when expanded.

abundance	v_gene	d_gene	j_gene	CDR3nt	CDR3aa
.	TRBV29-1	.	TRBJ1-1	TGCAGCGCCACCGGGGGGGCCGGTGAAGCTTTCTTT	CSATGGAGEAFF
.	TRBV25-1	TRBD1	TRBJ1-6	TGTGCCAGCAGTCAAGGAACAGGGGAAGTCCACTTT	CASSQGTGEVHF
.	TRBV5-5	TRBD1	TRBJ1-2	TGTGCCAGCAGCTTGAGGGACAGTAACTATGGCTACACCTTC	CASSLRDSNYGYTF
.	TRBV6-2/TRBV6-3	TRBD2	TRBJ2-3	TGTGCCAGCAGTTGGGTGACTAGCGGGAGTCCCCGCACAGATACGCAGTATTTT	CASSWVTSGSPRTDTQYF
.	TRBV11-2	.	TRBJ2-7	TGTGCCAGCAGCTTAGCACAGGCTGCTTCCTACGAGCAGTACTTC	CASSLAQAASYEQYF
.	TRBV10-3	.	TRBJ1-1	TGTGCCATCAGCCGGGACTCAAACACTGAAGCTTTCTTT	CAISRDSNTEAFF
.	TRBV24-1	.	TRBJ2-1	TGTGCCACCAGTGACAGCGGGAGAGGGGGCCAGGTGGAGTTCTTC	CATSDSGRGGQVEFF
.	TRBV6-1	.	TRBJ1-1	TGTGCCAGCAGTGAAGTCCTAGGGAACACTGAAGCTTTCTTT	CASSEVLGNTEAFF
.	TRBV19	TRBD2	TRBJ2-1	TGTGCCAGTAGTGAAGTCAGACTAGCGCCTGGGTCCAATGAGCAGTTCTTC	CASSEVRLAPGSNEQFF
.	TRBV28	TRBD2	TRBJ2-1	TGTGCCAGCAGTCGCGGGACTAGCGTACACAATGAGCAGTTCTTC	CASSRGTSVHNEQFF
.	TRBV6-5	TRBD1	TRBJ1-2	TGTGCCAGCACCCGGGGACAGGTCTATGGCTACACCTTC	CASTRGQVYGYTF
.	TRBV18	.	TRBJ1-5	TGTGCCAGCTCCCAGAGGGAATCAAATCAGCCCCAGCATTTT	CASSQRESNQPQHF
.	TRBV30	TRBD1	TRBJ2-5	TGTGCCTGGAGGCGCCGACAGGGGTGGTACCAAGAGACCCAGTACTTC	CAWRRRQGWYQETQYF
.	TRBV21-1	.	TRBJ2-1	TGTGCCAGCAGCCCCGCACTAGCGGGCCGACTTAGCTCCTACAATGAGCAGTTCTTC	CASSPALAGRLSSYNEQFF
.	TRBV4-2	.	TRBJ2-7	TGTGCCAGCAGCCAAGCGACGGGCGAGCAGTACTTC	CASSQATGEQYF
.	TRBV19	TRBD1	TRBJ1-4	TGTGCCAGCCGGCAGGGGGCCGGTGAAAAACTGTTTTTT	CASRQGAGEKLFF
once	TRBV7-8	.	TRBJ2-3	TGTGCCAGCAGCGCCGACTCAGGGCCCCCTAGCACAGATACGCAGTATTTT	CASSADSGPPSTDTQYF
.	TRBV11-1	TRBD2	TRBJ2-1	TGTGCCAGCAGCCGTTTGGCGGGAGTGGAAAATGAGCAGTTCTTC	CASSRLAGVENEQFF
few	TRBV5-1	TRBD2	TRBJ2-1	TGCGCCAGCAGCCCGACTAGCGGGAGTACTAATGAGCAGTTCTTC	CASSPTSGSTNEQFF
.	TRBV10-1	.	TRBJ2-1	TGCGCCAGCAGCAGAAGACTAGTCTCCTACAATGAGCAGTTCTTC	CASSRRLVSYNEQFF
.	TRBV6-1	.	TRBJ1-2	TGTGCCAGCAGTGAAGCCACAGGGTGGGTGAGTGGCTACACCTTC	CASSEATGWVSGYTF
once	TRBV7-8	TRBD2	TRBJ2-7	TGTGCCAGCAGCCTCGGGGGGGTCTACGAGCAGTACTTC	CASSLGGVYEQYF
.	TRBV13	TRBD1	TRBJ2-2	TGTGCCAGCAGCCCCCACAGGGGGAACACCGGGGAGCTGTTTTTT	CASSPHRGNTGELFF
.	TRBV5-1	TRBD1	TRBJ1-2	TGCGCCAGCAGCTCCTTACCGGGACAGGGAGGCTATGGCTACACCTTC	CASSSLPGQGGYGYTF